The rows below give T cell receptor beta chains drawn from one sample of a study of blood T cell repertoires in COVID-19. Method: immunoSEQ multiplex PCR; TCRdb's copy keeps in-frame clones and lacks some. The repertoire has about 64,000 clones, about nine tenths of them found once; the top ten carry approximately 10%. The sequencing input was peripheral blood. These receptors originate from a woman older than 75 with active COVID-19. The CDR3 runs from the conserved cysteine through the conserved F or W. The order of the fields is V gene, J gene, D gene, clone size, CDR3 protein, CDR3 DNA. A D gene is named only where the DNA matches it firmly. Some rows mark clone size as missing; the rest say once, few, many or name a class of expanded clone.

V gene: TRBV28; J gene: TRBJ1-5; D gene: NA; clone size: few; CDR3 protein: CASSLGEAGRQPQHF; CDR3 DNA: TGTGCCAGCAGTTTAGGGGAGGCAGGTCGTCAGCCCCAGCATTTT
V gene: TRBV20-1; J gene: TRBJ1-1; D gene: TRBD1; clone size: NA; CDR3 protein: CSARGTGGSKSEAFF; CDR3 DNA: TGCAGTGCTCGTGGGACAGGGGGCAGTAAGAGTGAAGCTTTCTTT
V gene: TRBV11-2; J gene: TRBJ1-2; D gene: NA; clone size: NA; CDR3 protein: CASSSGGNYGYTF; CDR3 DNA: TGTGCCAGCAGCTCGGGGGGTAACTATGGCTACACCTTC
V gene: TRBV28; J gene: TRBJ2-7; D gene: NA; clone size: NA; CDR3 protein: CASSFMGAHSYEQYF; CDR3 DNA: TGTGCCAGCAGTTTTATGGGGGCCCACTCCTACGAGCAGTACTTC
V gene: TRBV4-1; J gene: TRBJ2-5; D gene: NA; clone size: NA; CDR3 protein: CASSQEPLGVQETQYF; CDR3 DNA: TGCGCCAGCAGCCAAGAACCCCTAGGGGTCCAAGAGACCCAGTACTTC
V gene: TRBV2; J gene: TRBJ1-1; D gene: NA; clone size: NA; CDR3 protein: CASITGSTNTEAFF; CDR3 DNA: TGTGCCAGCATTACAGGGTCAACGAACACTGAAGCTTTCTTT
V gene: TRBV6-6; J gene: TRBJ1-5; D gene: NA; clone size: NA; CDR3 protein: CASKLVSNQPQHF; CDR3 DNA: TGTGCCAGCAAACTCGTTAGCAATCAGCCCCAGCATTTT
V gene: TRBV3-1/TRBV3-2; J gene: TRBJ2-3; D gene: NA; clone size: NA; CDR3 protein: CASSVGGGVTDTQYF; CDR3 DNA: TGTGCCAGCAGCGTCGGAGGGGGCGTAACAGATACGCAGTATTTT
V gene: TRBV29-1; J gene: TRBJ2-7; D gene: NA; clone size: NA; CDR3 protein: CSVGEGRGPYEQYF; CDR3 DNA: TGCAGCGTCGGAGAAGGCAGGGGCCCCTACGAGCAGTACTTC
V gene: TRBV15; J gene: TRBJ2-2; D gene: TRBD2; clone size: NA; CDR3 protein: CATRASGGAGELFF; CDR3 DNA: TGTGCCACCAGGGCCAGCGGGGGGGCCGGGGAGCTGTTTTTT
V gene: TRBV28; J gene: TRBJ1-6; D gene: NA; clone size: NA; CDR3 protein: CASTLGGASPLHF; CDR3 DNA: TGTGCCAGCACCCTTGGGGGGGCGTCACCCCTCCACTTT
V gene: TRBV28; J gene: TRBJ1-4; D gene: TRBD1; clone size: NA; CDR3 protein: CASSFRTGGREKLFF; CDR3 DNA: TGTGCCAGCAGTTTTCGGACAGGGGGCAGGGAAAAACTGTTTTTT
V gene: TRBV5-5; J gene: TRBJ2-5; D gene: TRBD1; clone size: NA; CDR3 protein: CASSLGGTEETQYF; CDR3 DNA: TGTGCCAGCAGCTTGGGAGGGACAGAAGAGACCCAGTACTTC
V gene: TRBV5-1; J gene: TRBJ2-7; D gene: NA; clone size: NA; CDR3 protein: CASRLEGATYEQYF; CDR3 DNA: TGCGCCAGCCGACTCGAAGGGGCTACCTACGAGCAGTACTTC
V gene: TRBV7-8; J gene: TRBJ1-4; D gene: NA; clone size: NA; CDR3 protein: CAIKILGVNEKLFF; CDR3 DNA: TGTGCCATAAAAATATTAGGGGTCAATGAAAAACTGTTTTTT
V gene: TRBV5-1; J gene: TRBJ2-2; D gene: TRBD1; clone size: NA; CDR3 protein: CASSSMGQGGSGELFF; CDR3 DNA: TGCGCCAGCAGCTCCATGGGACAGGGTGGATCCGGGGAGCTGTTTTTT
V gene: TRBV28; J gene: TRBJ1-6; D gene: NA; clone size: NA; CDR3 protein: CASAPGGSPGSYNSPLHF; CDR3 DNA: TGTGCCAGCGCCCCCGGGGGGTCCCCGGGGTCCTATAATTCACCCCTCCACTTT
V gene: TRBV10-3; J gene: TRBJ2-3; D gene: TRBD2; clone size: NA; CDR3 protein: CATLGLAGGVERDTQYF; CDR3 DNA: TGTGCCACCCTAGGGCTAGCGGGAGGGGTTGAGAGAGATACGCAGTATTTT
V gene: TRBV18; J gene: TRBJ2-5; D gene: NA; clone size: NA; CDR3 protein: CASSPPSGFETQYF; CDR3 DNA: TGTGCCAGCTCACCACCGTCGGGGTTCGAGACCCAGTACTTC
V gene: TRBV27; J gene: TRBJ2-7; D gene: NA; clone size: NA; CDR3 protein: CASSLAGAYEQYF; CDR3 DNA: TGTGCCAGCAGTTTAGCGGGTGCCTACGAGCAGTACTTC
V gene: TRBV18; J gene: TRBJ2-1; D gene: TRBD2; clone size: NA; CDR3 protein: CASSPWGLAGDVSYNEQFF; CDR3 DNA: TGTGCCAGCTCACCATGGGGGCTAGCGGGGGATGTTTCCTACAATGAGCAGTTCTTC
V gene: TRBV3-1/TRBV3-2; J gene: TRBJ1-4; D gene: NA; clone size: NA; CDR3 protein: CASSPRGRGLIGNEKLFF; CDR3 DNA: TGTGCCAGCAGCCCGCGAGGGCGGGGATTGATAGGTAATGAAAAACTGTTTTTT
V gene: TRBV5-5; J gene: TRBJ2-3; D gene: NA; clone size: NA; CDR3 protein: CASSYRTSTDTQYF; CDR3 DNA: TGTGCCAGCAGCTACAGGACAAGCACAGATACGCAGTATTTT
V gene: TRBV2; J gene: TRBJ2-1; D gene: NA; clone size: few; CDR3 protein: CASSVQGQNNEQFF; CDR3 DNA: TGTGCCAGCAGTGTGCAAGGACAAAACAATGAGCAGTTCTTC
V gene: TRBV12-3/TRBV12-4; J gene: TRBJ2-1; D gene: TRBD2; clone size: few; CDR3 protein: CASTTAGYNEQFF; CDR3 DNA: TGTGCCAGCACCACAGCGGGGTACAATGAGCAGTTCTTC
V gene: TRBV2; J gene: TRBJ1-2; D gene: NA; clone size: NA; CDR3 protein: CASSQDGSYYGYTF; CDR3 DNA: TGTGCCAGCAGTCAAGACGGGAGTTACTATGGCTACACCTTC
V gene: TRBV4-2; J gene: TRBJ2-1; D gene: NA; clone size: NA; CDR3 protein: CASSQVSRASYNEQFF; CDR3 DNA: TGTGCCAGCAGCCAAGTGTCGCGGGCCTCCTACAATGAGCAGTTCTTC
V gene: TRBV13; J gene: TRBJ2-1; D gene: TRBD2; clone size: NA; CDR3 protein: CASSFGLAGGPQFNEQFF; CDR3 DNA: TGTGCCAGCAGCTTTGGACTAGCGGGGGGGCCGCAGTTCAATGAGCAGTTCTTC
V gene: TRBV5-4; J gene: TRBJ1-2; D gene: TRBD1; clone size: NA; CDR3 protein: CASSLPGQPYGYTF; CDR3 DNA: TGTGCCAGCAGCCTACCGGGACAGCCCTATGGCTACACCTTC
V gene: TRBV3-1/TRBV3-2; J gene: TRBJ2-1; D gene: NA; clone size: NA; CDR3 protein: CASGGSGEQFF; CDR3 DNA: TGTGCCAGCGGGGGCTCGGGTGAGCAGTTCTTC
V gene: TRBV1; J gene: TRBJ2-7; D gene: NA; clone size: once; CDR3 protein: CTSSPALGTGTDEQYF; CDR3 DNA: TGCACCAGCAGCCCAGCCTTAGGGACAGGGACCGACGAGCAGTACTTC
V gene: TRBV9; J gene: TRBJ1-1; D gene: TRBD1; clone size: NA; CDR3 protein: CASSASTTGGTEAFF; CDR3 DNA: TGTGCCAGCAGCGCGTCGACCACAGGGGGCACTGAAGCTTTCTTT
V gene: TRBV5-1; J gene: TRBJ2-7; D gene: TRBD1; clone size: NA; CDR3 protein: CASSLAGQGYEQYF; CDR3 DNA: TGCGCCAGCAGCCTGGCGGGACAGGGCTACGAGCAGTACTTC
V gene: TRBV4-2; J gene: TRBJ1-4; D gene: TRBD1; clone size: NA; CDR3 protein: CASSQGQGLGEKLFF; CDR3 DNA: TGTGCCAGCAGCCAAGGACAGGGGCTAGGGGAAAAACTGTTTTTT
V gene: TRBV5-1; J gene: TRBJ2-1; D gene: TRBD1; clone size: NA; CDR3 protein: CASSRRDRSYNEQFF; CDR3 DNA: TGCGCCAGCAGCCGCCGGGACAGGTCGTACAATGAGCAGTTCTTC
V gene: TRBV18; J gene: TRBJ1-4; D gene: NA; clone size: NA; CDR3 protein: CASSPGHREKLFF; CDR3 DNA: TGTGCCAGCTCACCGGGGCACAGGGAAAAACTGTTTTTT